Below, one T cell receptor beta chain is given with its context. Profiled with immunoSEQ multiplex PCR; TCRdb holds only in-frame clones, not every one. The sample carries roughly 58,000 clones, 84% recorded once. This entry is derived from a study of OX40 agonist ivuxolimab in advanced cancers. About the research overall: Hepatocellular carcinoma, melanoma, renal cell or head and neck cancer occurred in dose-escalation patients.

Excluded were patients having autoimmune disease history or systemic immunosuppression. Trimming left V 5 bases short and J 1 base short, with 12 bases between. Germline CDR1 and CDR2: SGHRS and YFSETQ. The CDR3 is 15 residues long. This chain joins TRBV5-1 and TRBJ2-2, with a possible D match to TRBD1 (5 bases). The receptor comes from an adult with an advanced solid tumor such as melanoma, head and neck, liver or kidney cancer. Material: CD4+ or CD8+ T cells sorted from blood, obtained in a trial of the OX40 agonist ivuxolimab. The CDR3 DNA is TGCGCCAGCAGTATGGGCAGGGAGAACACCGGGGAGCTGTTTTTT. It specifies CASSMGRENTGELFF.